This T cell receptor (beta chain) was retrieved from a study of beta chain features in type 1 diabetes. General observations from the study: Patients with Type 1 diabetes showed moderately but significantly shorter TCRB CDR3s in all four CD4+ subsets.

Germline V CDR1 and CDR2: SGHNT, YYREEE (reference sequence). The V end lost 0 bases, the J end lost 0 bases, and 6 bases lay between the germline ends. The CDR3 spans 14 residues. Comments on this clone: The antigen is unknown.

Sequenced material consisted of expressed TCRB transcripts (all of the isolated RNA was reverse transcribed). The data were produced by immunoSEQ multiplex PCR, yet TCRdb's version contains in-frame clones alone and is incomplete. The data show around 240,000 clones, about 70% seen once. This chain links TRBV5-4 with TRBJ2-5; D remains unclear. The source is a man under 40 in good health. The sample taken for sequencing was naive CD4+ T cells from blood. CDR3 amino acids: CASSLVSYQETQYF. In DNA form, the CDR3 reads TGTGCCAGCAGCTTGGTTTCGTACCAAGAGACCCAGTACTTC. The full variable domain, its missing parts supplied by reference TRBV5-4 and TRBJ2-5, is ETGVTQSPTHLIKTRGQQVTLRCSSQSGHNTVSWYQQALGQGPQFIFQYYREEENGRGNFPPRFSGLQFPNYSSELNVNALELDDSALYLCASSLVSYQETQYFGPGTRLLVL.